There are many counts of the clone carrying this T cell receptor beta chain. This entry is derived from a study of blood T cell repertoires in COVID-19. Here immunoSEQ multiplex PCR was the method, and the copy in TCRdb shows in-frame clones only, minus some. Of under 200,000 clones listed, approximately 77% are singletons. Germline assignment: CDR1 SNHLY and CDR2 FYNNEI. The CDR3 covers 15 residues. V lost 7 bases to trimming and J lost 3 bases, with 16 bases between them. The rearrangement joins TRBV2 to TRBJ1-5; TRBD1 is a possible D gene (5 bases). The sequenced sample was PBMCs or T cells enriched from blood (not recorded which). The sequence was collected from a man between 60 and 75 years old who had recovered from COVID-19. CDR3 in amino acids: CASNSLGGNNQPQHF. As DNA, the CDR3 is TGTGCCAGCAACAGCCTGGGGGGTAACAATCAGCCCCAGCATTTT.